What follows is one TCR beta chain and its context. This clone's antigen is unknown. Nothing much larger sits one base from this clone, and base qualities are not available. TCRbeta CDR3 regions were amplified from genomic DNA by means of the immunoSEQ Assay, a bias-controlled multiplex PCR. Concerning the study's data processing: The number of nucleated cells in each sample was estimated by amplification of reference gene primers within the assay. To quantify the absolute abundance of each unique TCRbeta CDR3 rearrangement, sequence reads were collapsed and filtered. For each sample, productive Simpson clonality was calculated as the square root of Simpson's diversity index over productive rearrangements. This immuneACCESS table, as held by TCRdb, lists in-frame sequences with V and J called but not all clones. Of the missing ones, under half trace to an unresolved V gene in checked studies; the others have no known cause. V, J and clone size derive from that table, while D and trimming were established from the DNA sequence. A total of over 250,000 clones appear in this sample, 85% of them only once. The ten largest clones capture about an eighth of the sample.

This sample was taken from a study of blood T cell repertoires in COVID-19 (dated by TCRdb to the early 2020s). Study-level background: Samples covering the acute and convalescent phases of COVID-19 were provided by collaborators in the United States, Italy and Spain. The material from the prospective study consisted of cDNA or gDNA derived from T cells, B-cell-depleted T cells, or PBMCs. Deeply sampled blood TCRbeta repertoires from subjects exposed to, actively infected with, or recovered from COVID-19 were included in the dataset. A freely available public database, intended as a resource for researchers studying the immune response to SARS-CoV-2, is where the repertoires were released. The samples were drawn from the first 160 participants of the ongoing ImmuneRACE study and from 1,200 or so subjects provided by 6 global collaborators. A de-identified subject ID, COVID-19 status, age in years and sex were almost always included in the sample metadata. HLA class I and class II types, where available, came from metadata supplied by the sample provider rather than from assay-based typing. On the study overall, not on this receptor specifically: The amount of clinical and demographic metadata varied by source and participant and was provided uncurated.

Whole blood was collected in K2EDTA tubes by collaborating institutions according to the institutions' own protocols. Collaborator samples were shipped for TCRbeta analysis as frozen whole blood, isolated PBMCs, or DNA extracted from either sample type. The CDR3 runs 16 residues from the cysteine to the phenylalanine. Only the CDR3 portion is preserved as DNA: 48 bases, with reading frame beginning at the first base. CDR1 and CDR2, per the germline V gene, are MDHEN and SYDVKM. For this chain, trimming is 10 bases at the V end and 5 bases at the J end, and the number of junction bases without a gene match is 12.

Specimen: peripheral blood. This chain is built from TRBV28 and TRBJ1-4; 11 bases in the middle match TRBD1. This clonotype was obtained from a human donor in a cohort sampled during active COVID-19. Here the CDR3 is given as CATGQGALRGNEKLFF. The DNA is as follows: TGTGCCACTGGACAGGGGGCGCTTAGGGGGAATGAAAAACTGTTTTTT.